The 14 T cell receptor beta chains presented below share a single source sample, sequenced in a study of T-cell memory formation after mild COVID-19. Using its own MiXCR run on the 5' RACE reads, TCRdb lists one record per CDR3 protein. The repertoire holds about 470,000 distinct CDR3 sequences, with more than 20% as singletons. The sequenced material came from PBMCs or a T cell subset sorted from them (not recorded which). Every receptor here comes from an adult woman who had mild COVID-19 (a few samples of this study predate the infection). Cell type and time point are not known.

The chain carries TRBV29-1 and TRBJ2-7; 8 positions match TRBD1. In germline, CDR1 is SQVTM, CDR2 ANQGSEA. The CDR3 sequence is 13 residues long. J was trimmed by 4 bases and V by 7 bases; bases with no gene match: 9. The CDR3 loop is CSAGGDRRYEQYF. The CDR3 region has the DNA TGCAGCGCCGGTGGGGACAGGAGGTACGAGCAGTACTTC.

A few counts support this clonotype. This chain joins TRBV5-1 and TRBJ2-1; a weak D match, TRBD2 (5 bases). CDR3 length equals 14 residues. Trimming took 6 bases from V and 8 from J, leaving 18 bases between them. CDR1 SGHRS and CDR2 YFSETQ come from the germline V gene. CDR3 DNA: TGCGCCAGCACCCTGGTCGGGCTAGCCGATGAGCAGTTCTTC. Translation gives CASTLVGLADEQFF.

This clonotype came up a few times. This chain links TRBV7-2 with TRBJ2-1; a weak D match, TRBD1 (6 bases). The V and J ends lost 2 bases and 0 bases respectively, with 11 bases between them. CDR1 is SGHTA, CDR2 FQGNSA, per germline. The CDR3 covers 16 residues. The chain's CDR3 is CASSLHQGSSYNEQFF. In nucleotides, the CDR3 is TGTGCCAGCAGCTTACATCAGGGGAGCTCCTACAATGAGCAGTTCTTC.

CDR3 bases: TGTGCCAGCAGCCTCGCCGGGACAGGGATTGACGGGGAGCTGTTTTTT. Its translation is CASSLAGTGIDGELFF. This rearrangement joins TRBV14 to TRBJ2-2; 9 positions agree with TRBD1. From germline, CDR1 is SGHDN and CDR2 FVKESK. The V segment lost 4 bases and the J segment 7 bases; nucleotides outside the gene matches: 10. This CDR3 is built from 16 residues.

This clonotype was counted a few times. The chain recombines TRBV4-2 with TRBJ2-3; D may correspond to TRBD1 or TRBD2 (6 bases each). CDR3 length: 17 residues. V was cut by 2 bases and J by 3 bases, with 18 bases left in between. Germline V lookup: CDR1 LGHNA, CDR2 YNFKEQ. The CDR3 sequence is CASSQRTGGLGTDTQYF. The DNA of the CDR3 is TGTGCCAGCAGCCAAAGAACTGGGGGGCTGGGTACAGATACGCAGTATTTT.

This clonotype was seen a handful of times. The chain recombines TRBV12-3 or TRBV12-4 with TRBJ1-2; TRBD1 might be the D (5 bases). V was cut by 6 bases and J by 4 bases, with 18 bases left in between. CDR3 length: 15 residues. The CDR3 nucleotides read TGTGCCAGCAGCTGGGGGGGGGGAACCGGCTATGGCTACACCTTC. It translates to CASSWGGGTGYGYTF.

The gene calls are TRBV7-8 and TRBJ2-3; maybe TRBD2 (5 bases). CDR1 is SGHVS and CDR2 is FQNEAQ in the germline V gene. CDR3 length equals 14 residues. V dropped 2 bases and J dropped 1 base, with 7 bases sitting between them. The CDR3 spells CASSLYGGTDTQYF. The CDR3 nucleotides are TGTGCCAGCAGCTTATACGGGGGCACAGATACGCAGTATTTT. Using reference TRBV7-8 and TRBJ2-3 for the parts outside the CDR3, the full variable domain is GAGVSQSPRYKVAKRGQDVALRCDPISGHVSLFWYQQALGQGPEFLTYFQNEAQLDKSGLPSDRFFAERPEGSVSTLKIQRTQQEDSAVYLCASSLYGGTDTQYFGPGTRLTVL.

CDR3 nucleotides: TGCGCCAGCAGCTTGGGCAGGGCGGAAGATACGCAGTATTTT. It codes for CASSLGRAEDTQYF. The V and J genes are TRBV5-1 and TRBJ2-3, with a possible D match to TRBD1 (5 bases). CDR3 length equals 14 residues. Germline values: CDR1 SGHRS, CDR2 YFSETQ. Trimming removed 0 bases from V and 5 bases from J, with 10 bases in between.

This clonotype came up a few times. V usage is TRBV6-2 or TRBV6-3 and J usage is TRBJ2-5; D possibly corresponds to TRBD1 (6 bases). Per germline, CDR1 MNHEY and CDR2 SVGEGT. Trimming shortened V by 2 bases and J by 1 base, and 11 bases separated the two germline ends. The CDR3 runs to 15 residues. CDR3 loop: CASSYTGILQETQYF. CDR3 bases: TGTGCCAGCAGTTACACAGGGATACTCCAAGAGACCCAGTACTTC.

The J gene is TRBJ1-1, the V gene TRBV5-4, with 10 bases that match TRBD1. After removal of 2 bases from V and 1 base from J, the junction contained 11 bases not matched to a gene. Germline V gene lookup returns CDR1 SGHNT and CDR2 YYREEE (reference sequence). The CDR3 spans 18 residues. CDR3 amino acids: CASSLTGTGEFANTEAFF. The CDR3 DNA reads as TGTGCCAGCAGCTTAACCGGGACAGGGGAGTTTGCGAACACTGAAGCTTTCTTT.

This clonotype was recorded a few times. The chain links TRBV6-5 to TRBJ2-7; D perhaps matches TRBD2 (5 bases). The germline V and J ends were trimmed by 5 bases and 3 bases, with 11 bases remaining between them. The CDR3 spans 13 residues. Germline-derived CDR1 and CDR2 are MNHEY and SVGAGI. CDR3 region: CASSEDLSYEQYF. CDR3 sequence (DNA): TGTGCCAGCAGTGAGGACTTAAGCTACGAGCAGTACTTC.

This clonotype occurred many times. A read error may produce the germline difference seen at one junction end. This sequence joins TRBV5-1 and TRBJ1-1; a possible D gene is TRBD1 (5 bases). Germline V gene data show CDR1 as SGHRS and CDR2 as YFSETQ. This CDR3 region has 13 residues. In DNA form, the CDR3 reads TGTGCCAGCAGCTTGACAGCGAACACTGAAGCTTTCTTT. As protein: CASSLTANTEAFF.

The V and J genes are TRBV4-3 and TRBJ2-4; D is unclear. The CDR3 contains 15 residues. Germline V gives CDR1 LGHNA, CDR2 YSLEER. V was shortened by 10 bases and J by 1 base, with 17 bases between the two germline ends. The CDR3 loop is CATSTGDTAKNIQYF. The CDR3 coding sequence is TGCGCCACCTCGACTGGGGATACGGCCAAAAACATTCAGTACTTC.

This chain links TRBV14 with TRBJ1-3; 9 bases line up with TRBD1. This CDR3 contains 16 residues. Losses at the gene ends were 6 bases for V and 2 bases for J; bases not matched to a gene: 8. Germline V gives CDR1 SGHDN, CDR2 FVKESK. CDR3 amino acids: CASSLTQGATGNTIYF. The CDR3 nucleotides read TGTGCCAGCAGTTTAACACAGGGGGCAACTGGAAACACCATATATTTT.